The sequence of this T cell receptor (beta chain) was determined in a study of beta chain features in type 1 diabetes. This clone was counted between two and nine times. Deletions cut 6 bases from V and 9 bases from J, with 18 bases between. Per germline, CDR1 MNHEY and CDR2 SMNVEV (reference sequence). This CDR3 comprises 14 residues. The entirety of the isolated RNA underwent reverse transcription, so expressed TCRB transcripts were sequenced. Profiled with immunoSEQ multiplex PCR; TCRdb holds only in-frame clones, not every one. The repertoire has 150,000 to 190,000 clones, roughly 10% of them found once; the top ten carry roughly 1.9%.

The origin of this receptor is a man between 18 and 29 years old in good health. The material sequenced was central memory CD4+ T cells from blood. The chain carries TRBV27 and TRBJ2-1, with D perhaps matching TRBD1 (5 bases). Here the CDR3 reads CASSRRNGASEQFF. DNA of the CDR3: TGTGCCAGCAGCCGCCGTAATGGGGCAAGTGAGCAGTTCTTC.